This entry is about one T cell receptor (beta chain). What it recognizes is unknown. Trimming removed 5 bases at V and 2 bases at J, with 21 bases between. The V gene's germline CDR1 is SEHNR and CDR2 FQNEAQ (reference sequence). The CDR3 extends over 18 amino acids. This sample was taken from a study of T cell repertoires in cytomegalovirus infection. About the research overall: CMV infection plus the matching HLA type was flagged by public TCR beta signatures. Points from the study as a whole: HLA-C-restricted CMV clonotypes gave the most frequent clonotype in two of eight donors.

TCRdb recomputed calls from the reads with MiXCR, one row per CDR3 protein. The table has some 100,000 distinct CDR3 sequences, less than 25% seen once. The chain is built from TRBV7-9 and TRBJ2-2; D perhaps matches TRBD2 (7 bases). The clonotype comes from a human donor in good health (CMV status not recorded). Some clones in this sample may be carry-over from other donors' samples. The specimen was CD8+ T cells from PBMCs. The CDR3 nucleotides are TGTGCCAGCAGCCACCCCCGGGGCGGGGGCCTAAACACCGGGGAGCTGTTTTTT. Its translation: CASSHPRGGGLNTGELFF.